The 26 T cell receptor beta chains reported below all come from one sample, sequenced in a study of T-cell memory formation after mild COVID-19. TCRdb ran MiXCR on the 5' RACE reads and lists one entry per CDR3 protein. The sample records 150,000 to 200,000 distinct CDR3 sequences, about 20% being singletons. The sample consisted of PBMCs or a T cell subset sorted from them (not recorded which). The receptors shown here come from an adult woman who had mild COVID-19 (a few samples of this study predate the infection). Cell type and time point are not known.

This chain uses TRBV15 with TRBJ2-1, with D unresolved. Trimming took 2 bases from V and 10 from J, leaving 24 bases between them. Germline CDR1 is LNHNV and CDR2 is YYDKDF (reference sequence). The CDR3 sequence is 17 residues long. In nucleotides, the CDR3 is TGTGCCACCAGCAGATCTCCGGACGCACCCAATCTAGGGGAGCAGTTCTTC. The encoded protein is CATSRSPDAPNLGEQFF.

The rearrangement uses TRBV30 and TRBJ2-7; tentatively, D is TRBD2 (6 bases). V was pared by 0 bases and J by 1 base, with 10 bases between. Germline assignment: CDR1 GTSNPN and CDR2 SVGIG (reference sequence). This CDR3 comprises 14 residues. This CDR3 reads CAWSVPGVSYEQYF. The CDR3 DNA reads as TGTGCCTGGAGTGTACCGGGGGTTTCCTACGAGCAGTACTTC. The full variable domain, rest sourced from reference TRBV30 and TRBJ2-7, is SQTIHQWPATLVQPVGSPLSLECTVEGTSNPNLYWYRQAAGRGLQLLFYSVGIGQISSEVPQNLSASRPQDRQFILSSKKLLLSDSGFYLCAWSVPGVSYEQYFGPGTRLTVT.

This chain uses TRBV4-1 with TRBJ1-2; D call uncertain. The CDR3 extends over 15 amino acids. Looked up from germline, CDR1 is MGHRA and CDR2 is YSYEKL. V was trimmed by 1 base and J by 0 bases, leaving 9 bases between them. The CDR3 here is CASSQVSQTNYGYTF. The CDR3 nucleotides read TGCGCCAGCAGCCAAGTAAGCCAGACTAACTATGGCTACACCTTC.

This sequence joins TRBV12-3 or TRBV12-4 and TRBJ1-1; no definite D call. V lost 3 bases, J lost 3 bases, and 5 bases lay in between. This CDR3 comprises 12 residues. Here the CDR3 reads CASSFEHTEAFF. Here the CDR3 DNA reads TGTGCCAGCAGTTTTGAACACACTGAAGCTTTCTTT.

This clonotype was observed a few times. The V and J genes are TRBV27 and TRBJ2-1; a possible D gene is TRBD2 (6 bases). The V gene lost 3 bases and the J gene lost 9 bases, with 12 bases spanning the gap. The germline V gene encodes CDR1 MNHEY and CDR2 SMNVEV (reference sequence). This CDR3 is built from 13 residues. CDR3 region: CASSLSPRGEQFF. The CDR3 nucleotides are TGTGCCAGCAGTTTGAGCCCGCGGGGTGAGCAGTTCTTC.

This clonotype was observed a few times. This sequence joins TRBV11-3 and TRBJ2-1, with D possibly matching TRBD2 (5 bases). Between the trimmed V and J ends, which lost 6 bases and 0 bases, there was a span of 18 bases. Germline V lookup: CDR1 SGHNT, CDR2 YENEEA. This CDR3 is 17 amino acids long. CDR3: CASSLPSRGSSYNEQFF. CDR3 DNA: TGTGCCAGCAGTCTCCCCAGTCGGGGTAGCTCCTACAATGAGCAGTTCTTC.

The CDR3 protein is CASSLGPDLYGYTF. The DNA for the CDR3 is TGTGCCAGCAGCCTAGGGCCGGACCTCTATGGCTACACCTTC. J is TRBJ1-2 and V is TRBV7-2; no clear D. Trimming removed 5 bases at V and 4 bases at J, with 14 bases between. The CDR3 has 14 residues. Germline V CDR1 and CDR2: SGHTA, FQGNSA.

This chain uses TRBV5-1 with TRBJ1-6, with D tentatively TRBD1 (5 bases). Trimming stripped 7 bases from V and 9 bases from J, with 14 bases between. The length of the CDR3 is 13 residues. Germline CDR1 reads SGHRS; CDR2 reads YFSETQ. CDR3 residues: CASGRQGGSPLHF. CDR3 DNA sequence: TGCGCCAGCGGGCGGCAGGGAGGTTCACCCCTCCACTTT.

This clonotype was counted ten times or more. The chain has TRBV7-9 and TRBJ2-1; 7 bases match TRBD2. CDR1 is SEHNR and CDR2 is FQNEAQ in the germline V gene (reference sequence). J gave up 4 bases and V 3 bases, and 6 bases lay outside the gene matches. The CDR3 covers 15 residues. The CDR3 coding sequence is TGTGCCAGCAGCTTCGTCCGGGGAGGGTACAATGAGCAGTTCTTC. Translated: CASSFVRGGYNEQFF.

The rearrangement joins TRBV20-1 to TRBJ2-1, with TRBD2 matching 7 bases. The V gene's germline CDR1 is DFQATT and CDR2 SNEGSKA (reference sequence). V lost 5 bases and J lost 5; bases outside the gene matches: 15. This CDR3 is 16 amino acids long. The CDR3 nucleotides read TGCAGTGCTGGGACCCTAGCGGATCAAAGGAACAATGAGCAGTTCTTC. Its protein is CSAGTLADQRNNEQFF.

The chain carries TRBV12-3 or TRBV12-4 and TRBJ2-7, with 10 bases lining up with TRBD1. This CDR3 has 13 residues. V shed 4 bases and J 4 bases; nucleotides not matched to a gene: 1. The CDR3 nucleotides are TGTGCCAGCAGTTGGGGACAGGGGTACGAGCAGTACTTC. Its protein product is CASSWGQGYEQYF.

The chain employs TRBV27 and TRBJ1-5; no definite D call. The ends were cut back, 1 base at V and 6 bases at J, with 4 bases in the middle. The CDR3 runs 12 residues. From germline, CDR1 is MNHEY and CDR2 SMNVEV (reference sequence). This CDR3 reads CASSLFGQPQHF. DNA of the CDR3: TGTGCCAGCAGTTTATTCGGTCAGCCCCAGCATTTT.

The V call is TRBV5-1, the J call TRBJ2-5; 8 nucleotides agree with TRBD1. V gave up 5 bases and J gave up 3 bases; unmatched junction bases: 9. This CDR3 region has 15 residues. Germline CDR1 SGHRS, CDR2 YFSETQ. This CDR3 reads CASRTRMTGEETQYF. For the CDR3, the DNA is TGCGCCAGCAGGACGCGCATGACAGGGGAAGAGACCCAGTACTTC.

In this sample, this clonotype turned up once. The CDR3 reads CAIRSGYEQYF. The CDR3 DNA reads as TGTGCCATCAGATCAGGGTACGAGCAGTACTTC. V and J are TRBV10-3 and TRBJ2-7, with a possible D match to TRBD1 (5 bases). The CDR3 loop spans 11 amino acids. Germline CDR1 and CDR2: ENHRY and SYGVKD. V lost 6 bases to trimming and J lost 4 bases, with 7 bases between them.

V and J are TRBV19 and TRBJ1-2; possible D gene TRBD1, 5 bases. Germline V gene sequence: CDR1 LNHDA, CDR2 SQIVND (reference sequence). This CDR3 is 14 amino acids long. V lost 4 bases and J lost 4, with 13 bases in between. CDR3 in amino acids: CASSTYGTLYGYTF. The DNA of the CDR3 is TGTGCCAGTAGTACCTACGGGACTCTCTATGGCTACACCTTC.

V and J are TRBV7-9 and TRBJ2-1, with D hard to call. The CDR3 totals 10 residues. Germline CDR1 SEHNR, CDR2 FQNEAQ (reference sequence). Trimming shortened V by 5 bases and J by 10 bases, and 6 bases separated the two germline ends. CDR3 DNA: TGTGCCAGCAGCCAGACAGAGCAGTTCTTC. As protein: CASSQTEQFF.

This chain links TRBV27 with TRBJ2-7; D is uncertain. The V gene's germline CDR1 is MNHEY and CDR2 SMNVEV (reference sequence). Trimming took off 2 bases at V and 5 bases at J, with 7 bases between the two ends. The CDR3 contains 12 residues. The CDR3 DNA reads TGTGCCAGCAGTTTAAACCCCCACGAGCAGTACTTC. Translation: CASSLNPHEQYF.

The CDR3 DNA follows: TGTGCCAGCAGTTACGAGGGACTAGCGGTTAACACCGGGGAGCTGTTTTTT. As protein: CASSYEGLAVNTGELFF. The rearrangement uses TRBV6-5 and TRBJ2-2, with 11 bases aligning to TRBD2. The CDR3 is 17 residues long. Per the germline V gene, CDR1 is MNHEY and CDR2 is SVGAGI. V was pared by 2 bases and J by 2 bases, with 4 bases of the junction left unmatched.

This sequence joins TRBV7-2 and TRBJ1-6; weak D call: TRBD1 (5 bases). Germline-derived CDR1 and CDR2 are SGHTA and FQGNSA. The CDR3 runs 16 residues. Trimming stripped 1 base from V and 10 bases from J, with 17 bases between. The CDR3 protein is CASSLEVGGLGSPLHF. Written as DNA, the CDR3 is TGTGCCAGCAGCTTAGAAGTCGGGGGGTTAGGGTCACCCCTCCACTTT.

This clonotype was counted between two and nine times. J is TRBJ2-3 and V is TRBV3-1, with a weak D call TRBD1 (6 bases). V lost 4 bases, J lost 5 bases, and 13 bases lay in between. Germline V lookup: CDR1 LGHDT, CDR2 YNNKEL (reference sequence). There are 14 residues in the CDR3. The chain's CDR3 is CASSPWVGGDTQYF. For the CDR3, the DNA is TGTGCCAGCAGCCCCTGGGTAGGGGGAGATACGCAGTATTTT.

This clonotype was seen just once. This sequence joins TRBV29-1 and TRBJ2-7; 10 bases map to TRBD2. V shed 2 bases and J 3 bases; nucleotides not matched to a gene: 10. The CDR3 loop spans 16 amino acids. Germline assignment: CDR1 SQVTM and CDR2 ANQGSEA. The CDR3 region has the DNA TGCAGCGTTGAAATGAAGGTGCTAGCGGGGGACTACGAGCAGTACTTC. Translating gives CSVEMKVLAGDYEQYF.

The gene calls are TRBV7-6 and TRBJ1-1, with D unclear. Trimming stripped 4 bases from V and 5 bases from J, with 20 bases between. Germline values: CDR1 SGHVS, CDR2 FNYEAQ. The CDR3 covers 16 residues. The CDR3 sequence: CASSSSPPEVGTEAFF. The CDR3 DNA reads TGTGCCAGCAGCTCGTCCCCTCCCGAGGTTGGTACTGAAGCTTTCTTT.

This clonotype was seen more than once but under ten times. The chain has TRBV7-3 and TRBJ2-1; TRBD2 matches 8 bases. The CDR3 covers 16 residues. Germline CDR1 is SGHTA and CDR2 is FQGTGA. V lost 4 bases to trimming and J lost 2 bases; unmatched junction nucleotides: 7. The CDR3 sequence: CASSSQAGETYNEQFF. The CDR3 DNA sequence: TGTGCCAGCAGCTCCCAAGCGGGAGAGACCTACAATGAGCAGTTCTTC.

This clonotype was detected ten times or more. V and J are TRBV12-3 or TRBV12-4 and TRBJ2-7; D is perhaps TRBD2 (5 bases). This CDR3 contains 13 residues. V was pared by 3 bases and J by 3 bases, with 9 bases between. CDR3 amino acids: CASSLSGFYEQYF. The CDR3 DNA follows: TGTGCCAGCAGTTTGTCGGGATTCTACGAGCAGTACTTC.

V usage is TRBV11-2 and J usage is TRBJ2-7, with 12 bases lining up with TRBD2. CDR3 length: 16 amino acids. V dropped 5 bases and J dropped 3; count of bases not matched to a gene: 8. The germline V gene has CDR1 SGHAT and CDR2 FQNNGV. This chain's CDR3 is CASSPVTSGGLYEQYF. CDR3 bases: TGTGCCAGCAGCCCGGTGACTAGCGGGGGACTCTACGAGCAGTACTTC.

This clonotype came up a few times. The chain combines TRBV11-3 with TRBJ2-7; D is uncertain. The length of the CDR3 is 14 residues. Between the trimmed V and J ends, which lost 4 bases and 2 bases, there was a span of 12 bases. Germline CDR1 is SGHNT and CDR2 is YENEEA. The CDR3 loop reads CASSSDLLPYEQYF. Written as DNA, the CDR3 is TGTGCCAGCAGCTCCGACTTACTACCCTACGAGCAGTACTTC. Combining the CDR3 with reference TRBV11-3 and TRBJ2-7 gives the whole variable domain EAGVVQSPRYKIIEKKQPVAFWCNPISGHNTLYWYLQNLGQGPELLIRYENEEAVDDSQLPKDRFSAERLKGVDSTLKIQPAELGDSAVYLCASSSDLLPYEQYFGPGTRLTVT.